Listed below are T cell receptor beta chains from one sample, sequenced in a study of T cell repertoires in cytomegalovirus infection. TCRdb reprocessed the reads via MiXCR and lists one record per CDR3 protein. The table has over 95,000 distinct CDR3 sequences, 30% seen once. Antigens for these TCRs are unknown. The specimen was CD8+ T cells from cultured PBMCs, collected from culture after CMV antigen stimulation. These receptors originate from a human donor in good health (CMV status not recorded). Some clones in this sample may be carry-over from other donors' samples. CDR3s include the opening cysteine and the closing phenylalanine or tryptophan. D genes are given only for firm matches. Size is stated for part of the rows, as once, few or many counts, or as a class when the clone is expanded.

v_gene: TRBV13; j_gene: TRBJ2-1; abundance: NA; d_gene: TRBD1; CDR3nt: TGTGCCAGCAGCCCCCCCGGGACAGGGCTATATGAGCAGTTCTTC; CDR3aa: CASSPPGTGLYEQFF
v_gene: TRBV5-4; j_gene: TRBJ1-6; abundance: NA; d_gene: TRBD1; CDR3nt: TGTGCCAGCAGCCGTTCAGGGGGCATTAGTTCACCCCTCCACTTT; CDR3aa: CASSRSGGISSPLHF
v_gene: TRBV20-1; j_gene: TRBJ2-7; abundance: NA; d_gene: NA; CDR3nt: TGCAGTGCTAGATCCTCATGGTCGCCTTCCTACGAGCAGTACTTC; CDR3aa: CSARSSWSPSYEQYF
v_gene: TRBV9; j_gene: TRBJ2-1; abundance: NA; d_gene: NA; CDR3nt: TGTGCCAGCAGCGTTGTAGCAATGAGCTCCTACAATGAGCAGTTCTTC; CDR3aa: CASSVVAMSSYNEQFF
v_gene: TRBV18; j_gene: TRBJ2-3; abundance: few; d_gene: NA; CDR3nt: TGTGCCAGCTCACCGCCGGTTATGACAGGATACACAGATACGCAGTATTTT; CDR3aa: CASSPPVMTGYTDTQYF
v_gene: TRBV6-5; j_gene: TRBJ2-5; abundance: NA; d_gene: NA; CDR3nt: TGTGCCAGCAGTTACTCAAAAGAGACCCAGTACTTC; CDR3aa: CASSYSKETQYF
v_gene: TRBV27; j_gene: TRBJ2-7; abundance: few; d_gene: NA; CDR3nt: TGTGCCAGCAGTCCCCTGACAGGGAGGAGCTACGAGCAGTACTTC; CDR3aa: CASSPLTGRSYEQYF
v_gene: TRBV7-3; j_gene: TRBJ2-5; abundance: NA; d_gene: TRBD2; CDR3nt: TGTGCCAGCAGCTTATATGGTGGGGGGGGACAAGAGACCCAGTACTTC; CDR3aa: CASSLYGGGGQETQYF
v_gene: TRBV10-2; j_gene: TRBJ2-3; abundance: NA; d_gene: TRBD1; CDR3nt: TGCGCCAGCAGTGACACGACAGGGATTAGCACAGATACGCAGTATTTT; CDR3aa: CASSDTTGISTDTQYF
v_gene: TRBV6-1; j_gene: TRBJ2-2; abundance: many; d_gene: NA; CDR3nt: TGTGCCAGCAGTGGCAGGGGGGACACCGGGGAGCTGTTTTTT; CDR3aa: CASSGRGDTGELFF
v_gene: TRBV6-5; j_gene: TRBJ1-1; abundance: NA; d_gene: NA; CDR3nt: TGTGCCAGCAGTCTCTCGTCCAACACTGAAGCTTTCTTT; CDR3aa: CASSLSSNTEAFF
v_gene: TRBV5-5; j_gene: TRBJ2-7; abundance: few; d_gene: NA; CDR3nt: TGTGCCAGCAGCTCCCTCGCAAATATCTACGATGAGCAGTACTTC; CDR3aa: CASSSLANIYDEQYF
v_gene: TRBV12-3/TRBV12-4; j_gene: TRBJ1-1; abundance: few; d_gene: TRBD1; CDR3nt: TGTGCCAGCAGTTTAACAGGGGGCGGGGGAAGTGGCACTGAAGCTTTCTTT; CDR3aa: CASSLTGGGGSGTEAFF
v_gene: TRBV6-6; j_gene: TRBJ1-5; abundance: NA; d_gene: NA; CDR3nt: TGTGCCAGCAGCTCTGGTTTACTGGGGGGTCAGCCCCAGCATTTT; CDR3aa: CASSSGLLGGQPQHF
v_gene: TRBV5-4; j_gene: TRBJ2-7; abundance: many; d_gene: NA; CDR3nt: TGTGCCAGCAGCTTACGAGCATATCACCTCCTTGAATCATTC; CDR3aa: CASSLRAYHLLESF
v_gene: TRBV7-6; j_gene: TRBJ2-5; abundance: many; d_gene: NA; CDR3nt: TGTGCCAGCAGCTTCCTTTTAGAGACCCAGTACTTC; CDR3aa: CASSFLLETQYF
v_gene: TRBV27; j_gene: TRBJ1-1; abundance: NA; d_gene: NA; CDR3nt: TGTGCCAGCAGTTTATTCACGGGGAACACTGAAGCTTTCTTT; CDR3aa: CASSLFTGNTEAFF
v_gene: TRBV7-6; j_gene: TRBJ2-3; abundance: NA; d_gene: TRBD1; CDR3nt: TGTGCCAGCAGCCAGACAGGGGGCCCGCCAGATACGCAGTATTTT; CDR3aa: CASSQTGGPPDTQYF
v_gene: TRBV7-4; j_gene: TRBJ2-7; abundance: NA; d_gene: TRBD1; CDR3nt: TGTGCCAGCAGCTTAGAGGGGGCCCCAGGTTACGAGCAGTACTTC; CDR3aa: CASSLEGAPGYEQYF
v_gene: TRBV29-1; j_gene: TRBJ2-5; abundance: NA; d_gene: NA; CDR3nt: TGCAGCGTTGAATGGTTAAGACAGAATCGTGGAGAGACCCAGTACTTC; CDR3aa: CSVEWLRQNRGETQYF
v_gene: TRBV7-2; j_gene: TRBJ1-1; abundance: NA; d_gene: NA; CDR3nt: TGTGCCAGCAGCTTACCGGGCAATGGGAGGAGAGCTTTCTTT; CDR3aa: CASSLPGNGRRAFF
v_gene: TRBV9; j_gene: TRBJ1-1; abundance: NA; d_gene: NA; CDR3nt: TGTGCCAGCAGCCCTCAGGTGGCAGCGGACACTGAAGCTTTCTTT; CDR3aa: CASSPQVAADTEAFF
v_gene: TRBV9; j_gene: TRBJ1-6; abundance: few; d_gene: NA; CDR3nt: TGTGCCAGCAGCGTGCGGGATAGGAATTCACCCCTCCACTTT; CDR3aa: CASSVRDRNSPLHF
v_gene: TRBV6-8; j_gene: TRBJ2-3; abundance: NA; d_gene: TRBD1; CDR3nt: TGTGCCAGCAGCCCTGCCGGGACAGCTGGAGATACGCAGTATTTT; CDR3aa: CASSPAGTAGDTQYF
v_gene: TRBV10-3; j_gene: TRBJ2-7; abundance: NA; d_gene: NA; CDR3nt: TGTGCCATCGGGCCGATCGGCTTTGACGAGCAGTACTTC; CDR3aa: CAIGPIGFDEQYF
v_gene: TRBV5-5; j_gene: TRBJ2-1; abundance: few; d_gene: TRBD2; CDR3nt: TGTGCCAGCAGCGTGGGGGGGTATGAGCAGTTCTTC; CDR3aa: CASSVGGYEQFF
v_gene: TRBV7-8; j_gene: TRBJ2-1; abundance: few; d_gene: NA; CDR3nt: TGTGCCAGCAGCTTGTCTATCGAGCAGTTCTTC; CDR3aa: CASSLSIEQFF
v_gene: TRBV7-2; j_gene: TRBJ2-6; abundance: many; d_gene: NA; CDR3nt: TGTGCCAGCAGCTTAATTGTATCCTTCGCGGGGGCCAACGTCCTGACTTTC; CDR3aa: CASSLIVSFAGANVLTF
v_gene: TRBV11-2; j_gene: TRBJ2-3; abundance: few; d_gene: NA; CDR3nt: TGTGCCACTAAAGGCCCCCCGAAGGCAGATACGCAGTATTTT; CDR3aa: CATKGPPKADTQYF
v_gene: TRBV7-2; j_gene: TRBJ2-5; abundance: NA; d_gene: TRBD2; CDR3nt: TGTGCCAGCAGCTTTAGCGGGGGGGGGCTCGAGACCCAGTACTTC; CDR3aa: CASSFSGGGLETQYF
v_gene: TRBV12-3/TRBV12-4; j_gene: TRBJ2-7; abundance: few; d_gene: TRBD1; CDR3nt: TGTGCCAGCAGTGACACCGGACAGGGGGTAGCTGACGAGCAGTACTTC; CDR3aa: CASSDTGQGVADEQYF
v_gene: TRBV7-9; j_gene: TRBJ2-1; abundance: NA; d_gene: NA; CDR3nt: TGTGCCAGCAGACGAATAACGGGGGTTAGTCCCAATGAGCAGTTCTTC; CDR3aa: CASRRITGVSPNEQFF
v_gene: TRBV12-3/TRBV12-4; j_gene: TRBJ1-1; abundance: few; d_gene: TRBD1; CDR3nt: TGTGCCACTAGGAAGTTCCGGTGGGACAGGGCGGACACTGAAGCTTTCTTT; CDR3aa: CATRKFRWDRADTEAFF
v_gene: TRBV11-2; j_gene: TRBJ2-7; abundance: NA; d_gene: NA; CDR3nt: TGTGCCAGCAGCTTCGACAGGTCCTACTACGAGCAGTACTTC; CDR3aa: CASSFDRSYYEQYF
v_gene: TRBV7-8; j_gene: TRBJ2-7; abundance: many; d_gene: TRBD1; CDR3nt: TGTGCCAGCAGCTTAGTTTCGGGACAGTCTGACTACGAGCAGTACTTC; CDR3aa: CASSLVSGQSDYEQYF
v_gene: TRBV7-7; j_gene: TRBJ2-5; abundance: few; d_gene: NA; CDR3nt: TGTGCTAGCAGCATCAGGGATAAAGAGACCCAGTACTTC; CDR3aa: CASSIRDKETQYF
v_gene: TRBV28; j_gene: TRBJ2-7; abundance: NA; d_gene: TRBD1; CDR3nt: TGTGCCAGCAGAAAGCCGGGACAGAACTACGAGCAGTACTTC; CDR3aa: CASRKPGQNYEQYF
v_gene: TRBV6-1; j_gene: TRBJ2-2; abundance: NA; d_gene: TRBD1; CDR3nt: TGTGCCAGCAGACGGGACAGTAACACCGGGGAGCTGTTTTTT; CDR3aa: CASRRDSNTGELFF
v_gene: TRBV6-6; j_gene: TRBJ1-1; abundance: few; d_gene: TRBD1; CDR3nt: TGTGCCAGCACCCTATGGGGACAGGGAGGCACTGAAGCTTTCTTT; CDR3aa: CASTLWGQGGTEAFF
v_gene: TRBV5-5; j_gene: TRBJ2-4; abundance: few; d_gene: TRBD1; CDR3nt: TGTGCCAGCAGCGGACCCGGGACAGGTCTCGACCTAGCCAAAAACATTCAGTACTTC; CDR3aa: CASSGPGTGLDLAKNIQYF
v_gene: TRBV19; j_gene: TRBJ2-1; abundance: many; d_gene: TRBD2; CDR3nt: TGTGCCACCCAGGAACTAGCGGGTTCCTACAATGAGCAGTTCTTC; CDR3aa: CATQELAGSYNEQFF
v_gene: TRBV27; j_gene: TRBJ2-5; abundance: NA; d_gene: TRBD2; CDR3nt: TGTGCCAGCAGCCAGCTAGCGGCGTACCAAGAGACCCAGTACTTC; CDR3aa: CASSQLAAYQETQYF
v_gene: TRBV7-4; j_gene: TRBJ1-6; abundance: NA; d_gene: NA; CDR3nt: TGTGCCAGCAGCTCTTCTCGCTCCTATAATTCACCCCTCCACTTT; CDR3aa: CASSSSRSYNSPLHF
v_gene: TRBV5-1; j_gene: TRBJ2-5; abundance: NA; d_gene: TRBD2; CDR3nt: TGCGCCAGCTGGGAAGGGACTAAAGAGACCCAGTACTTC; CDR3aa: CASWEGTKETQYF
v_gene: TRBV29-1; j_gene: TRBJ1-2; abundance: NA; d_gene: NA; CDR3nt: TGCAGCGTTGAAGATGTTCGTCGTCCTTATGGCTACACCTTC; CDR3aa: CSVEDVRRPYGYTF
v_gene: TRBV6-6; j_gene: TRBJ2-1; abundance: NA; d_gene: NA; CDR3nt: TGTGCCAGCAGTTTACGGGTTTTGGGCGTCGATGAGCAGTTCTTC; CDR3aa: CASSLRVLGVDEQFF
v_gene: TRBV12-3/TRBV12-4; j_gene: TRBJ1-1; abundance: few; d_gene: TRBD1; CDR3nt: TGTGCCAGCGGGACAGGGCTCGCTGAAGCTTTCTTT; CDR3aa: CASGTGLAEAFF
v_gene: TRBV6-8; j_gene: TRBJ1-1; abundance: few; d_gene: NA; CDR3nt: TGTGCCAGCAGTTACTCGACACGGGGCGGGGAAGCTTTCTTT; CDR3aa: CASSYSTRGGEAFF
v_gene: TRBV9; j_gene: TRBJ1-2; abundance: few; d_gene: NA; CDR3nt: TGTGCCAGCAGCGTAGGGGGCCCGATTGGGGGCAGCGGCTACACCTTC; CDR3aa: CASSVGGPIGGSGYTF
v_gene: TRBV5-4; j_gene: TRBJ2-1; abundance: NA; d_gene: NA; CDR3nt: TGTGCCAGCAGCTTGGGGCTCGGAATGGGCAATGAGCAGTTCTTC; CDR3aa: CASSLGLGMGNEQFF